This T cell receptor beta chain emerged from a study of tumor and adjacent non-tumor tissue in lung cancer. Whole-study results and caveats: Normal lung showed higher cumulative top 100 clone frequency than tumor.

Germline loops: CDR1 SQVTM, CDR2 ANQGSEA. Trimming removed 1 base from V and 7 bases from J, with 3 bases in between. CDR3 length: 10 residues. On this clonotype: Its antigen is unknown. The conserved final phenylalanine or tryptophan is absent from the CDR3, which likely points to a read error.

A modified ARM-PCR protocol with three rounds of nested PCR amplified TCRbeta. MiXCR was run by TCRdb on the multiplex PCR reads, yielding one entry per CDR3 protein. The table shows some 120,000 distinct CDR3 sequences, with roughly 67% occurring only once. The template was RNA from unsorted bulk tissue. The chain links TRBV29-1 to TRBJ2-3; D gene ambiguous. The sample was lung tumor tissue. This receptor was obtained from a man in his thirties or forties with non-small cell lung cancer. The CDR3 here is CSVEAYTQYL. CDR3 bases: TGCAGCGTTGAAGCATATACGCAGTATCTT.